This T cell receptor (beta chain) came from a study of Graves' ophthalmopathy and Graves' hyperthyroidism. CDR1 SGHTA and CDR2 FQGNSA come from the germline V gene. V gave up 3 bases and J gave up 7 bases; unmatched junction bases: 5. This CDR3 comprises 14 residues. Amplified TCR beta CDR3 regions were obtained using RNA transcripts as template. First-round RT-PCR employed HTBI primers, with a second-round multiplex PCR after it. TCRdb recomputed calls from the multiplex PCR reads with MiXCR, one row per CDR3 protein. The sample has a few hundred thousand distinct CDR3 sequences; around a fifth are singletons. At least ten counts were recorded for this clonotype.

The material sequenced was peripheral blood. The chain uses TRBV7-2 and TRBJ1-5; the match to TRBD1 covers 8 bases. The TCR comes from a woman younger than 30 with stable Graves' hyperthyroidism. CDR3 bases: TGTGCCAGCAGCTTCGGACAGGGAAGGCAGCCCCAGCATTTT. Translating it yields CASSFGQGRQPQHF.